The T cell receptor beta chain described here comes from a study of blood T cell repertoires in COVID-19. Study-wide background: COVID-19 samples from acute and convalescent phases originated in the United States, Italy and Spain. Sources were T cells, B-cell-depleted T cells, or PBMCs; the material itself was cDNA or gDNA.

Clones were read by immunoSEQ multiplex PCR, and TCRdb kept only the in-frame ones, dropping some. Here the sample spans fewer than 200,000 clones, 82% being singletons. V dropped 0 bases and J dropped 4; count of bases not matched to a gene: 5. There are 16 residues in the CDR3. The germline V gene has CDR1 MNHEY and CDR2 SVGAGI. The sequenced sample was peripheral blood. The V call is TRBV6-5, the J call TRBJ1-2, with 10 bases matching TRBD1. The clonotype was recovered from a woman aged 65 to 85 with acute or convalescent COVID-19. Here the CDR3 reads CASSYSTTGGFYGYTF. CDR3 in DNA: TGTGCCAGCAGTTACTCGACGACAGGGGGCTTCTATGGCTACACCTTC.